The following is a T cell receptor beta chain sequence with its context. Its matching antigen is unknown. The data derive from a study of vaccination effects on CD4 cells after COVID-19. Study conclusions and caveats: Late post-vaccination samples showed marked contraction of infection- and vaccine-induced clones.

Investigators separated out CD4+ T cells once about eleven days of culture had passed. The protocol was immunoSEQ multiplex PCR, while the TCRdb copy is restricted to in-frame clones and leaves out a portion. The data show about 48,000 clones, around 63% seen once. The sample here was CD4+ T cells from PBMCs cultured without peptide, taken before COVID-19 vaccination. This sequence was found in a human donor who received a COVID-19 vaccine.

The CDR3 sequence is CASSRGLRSSYNSPLHF. CDR3 in DNA: TGTGCCAGCAGCCGGGGACTGCGGAGCTCCTATAATTCACCCCTCCACTTT. The rearrangement uses TRBV3-1 (or the pseudogene TRBV3-2) and TRBJ1-6, with D possibly matching TRBD1 (5 bases). The germline CDR1 and CDR2 sequences are LGHDT and YNNKEL (reference sequence). The CDR3 contains 17 residues. Trimming removed 4 bases at V and 0 bases at J, with 13 bases between.